This TCR beta chain appears in the sequencing data of a study of T cell responses to AZD1222 COVID-19 vaccine. Analysis merged second doses at about 4 or about 12 weeks. Whole-study results and caveats: Repertoires in all cases were sampled only once the peak T cell response had passed. The study found vaccine-associated CD4 TCRs spanning spike, dominant at 160-218 and 743-854.

To note about this clone: No antigen is known for it.

Only in-frame clones appear in the TCRdb table, and some are missing; sequencing was by immunoSEQ multiplex PCR. The sample lists 150,000 to 200,000 clones, about 92% occurring once. Germline V gene data show CDR1 as ENHRY and CDR2 as SYGVKD. This CDR3 has 11 residues. Trimming stripped 3 bases from V and 13 bases from J, with 10 bases between. The starting material was peripheral blood, obtained 28 days after the second AZD1222 dose. The source of this sequence is an adult who received the AZD1222 COVID-19 vaccine. The chain combines TRBV10-3 with TRBJ2-1; D gene ambiguous. CDR3 sequence (DNA): TGTGCCATCAGTGACGCGTCTCGACAGTTCTTC. Amino acids: CAISDASRQFF.